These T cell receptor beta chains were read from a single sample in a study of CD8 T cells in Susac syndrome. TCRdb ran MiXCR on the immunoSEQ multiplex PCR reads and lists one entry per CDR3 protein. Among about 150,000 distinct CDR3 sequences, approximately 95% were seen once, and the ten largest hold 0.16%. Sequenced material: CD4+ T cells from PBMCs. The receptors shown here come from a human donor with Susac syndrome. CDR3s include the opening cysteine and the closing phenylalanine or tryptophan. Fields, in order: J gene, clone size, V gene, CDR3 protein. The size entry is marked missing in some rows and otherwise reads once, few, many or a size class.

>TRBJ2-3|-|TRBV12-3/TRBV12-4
CASSLRTGGTDTQYF
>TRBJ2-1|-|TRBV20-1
CSADDSYNEQFF
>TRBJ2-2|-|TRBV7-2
CASTPGALNTGELFF
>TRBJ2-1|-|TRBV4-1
CASRGRDPYNEQFF
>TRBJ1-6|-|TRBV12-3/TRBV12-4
CASSSSVRNSPLHF
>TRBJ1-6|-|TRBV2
CARRVEGSSPLHF
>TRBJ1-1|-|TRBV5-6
CASSLGRDRIQAFF
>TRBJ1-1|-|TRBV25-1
CASSNLNTEAFF
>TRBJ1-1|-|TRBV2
CARGSGNTEAFF
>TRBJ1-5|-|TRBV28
CASSLRHGDYQPQHF
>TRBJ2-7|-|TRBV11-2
CASSLDDRTQQYF
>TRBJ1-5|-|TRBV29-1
CSVGVGGKQPQHF
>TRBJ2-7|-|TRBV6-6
CASRTDGMSREQYF
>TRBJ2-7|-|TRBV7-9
CASSLTGTSHEQYF
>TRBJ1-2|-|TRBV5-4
CASSRPGDSNYGYTF
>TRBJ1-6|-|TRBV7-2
CASSAQDGGSSPLHF
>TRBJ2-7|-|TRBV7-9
CASSLALTGDVHEQYF
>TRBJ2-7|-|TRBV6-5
CASFTGGEQYF
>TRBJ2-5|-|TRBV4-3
CASSQDLGFRETQYF
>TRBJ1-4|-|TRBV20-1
CSAITGTNEKLFF
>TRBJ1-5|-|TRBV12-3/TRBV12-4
CASSLLDGNQPQHF
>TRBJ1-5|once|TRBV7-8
CASSLVPGTQHF
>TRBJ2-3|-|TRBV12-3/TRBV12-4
CASQSSGVQNTQYF
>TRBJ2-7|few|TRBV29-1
CSAGAAYEQYF
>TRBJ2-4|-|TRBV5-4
CASSLVGARDIQYF
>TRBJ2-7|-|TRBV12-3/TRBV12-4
CASSPSPRRAEQYF
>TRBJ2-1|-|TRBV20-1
CSARVRMRTWNEQFF
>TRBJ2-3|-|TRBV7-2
CASSYRTADTDTQYF
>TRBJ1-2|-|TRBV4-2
CASSQVDREDGYTF
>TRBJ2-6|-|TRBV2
CASSTGALSGANVLTF
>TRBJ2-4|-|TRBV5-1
CASSLESGLAKNIQYF
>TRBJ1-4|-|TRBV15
CATSSSGSGEGKLFF
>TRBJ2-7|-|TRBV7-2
CASSSGLARYYEQYF
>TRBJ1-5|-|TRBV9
CASSPRTGEDGPQHF
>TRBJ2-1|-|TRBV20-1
CSARDGAGAHNEQFF
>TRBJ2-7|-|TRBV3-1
CASSPWDSLSYEQYF
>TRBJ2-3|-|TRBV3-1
CASKAADTQYF
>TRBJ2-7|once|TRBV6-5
CASQDGVGYEQYF
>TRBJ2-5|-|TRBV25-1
CASSDDAQETQYF
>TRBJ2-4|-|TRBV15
CATSRDGNIQYF
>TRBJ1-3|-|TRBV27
CASSPGGLSGNTIYF
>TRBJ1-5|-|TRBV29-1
CSVGTDSNQPQHF
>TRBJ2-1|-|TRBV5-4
CASSFPAGAGAMDEQFF
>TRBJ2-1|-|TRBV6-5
CASSYHRQYNEQFF
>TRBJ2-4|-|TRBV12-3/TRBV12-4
CASSLGDSAQYF
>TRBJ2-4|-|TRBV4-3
CASSQEFKGRENIQYF
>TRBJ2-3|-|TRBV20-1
CSARVGLASDTQYF
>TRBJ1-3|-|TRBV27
CASSFSSGNTIYF
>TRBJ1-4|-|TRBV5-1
CASSLGRTATNEKLFF
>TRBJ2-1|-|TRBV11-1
CASSLDGRGYNEQFF
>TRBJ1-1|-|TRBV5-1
CASSLRDSPVAEAFF
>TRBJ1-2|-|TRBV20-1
CSARVTGRPPNYGYTF
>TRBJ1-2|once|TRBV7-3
CASSSVANDYGYTF